The entry below gives a single T cell receptor beta chain sequence along with its context. Its specificity is not known. This entry comes from a study of shared clonotypes between healthy human individuals. Each of the donors was a healthy adult who was HIV-negative and had not had a recent acute infection or vaccination. Study-level results: Memory subsets had estimated richness that was generally smaller than that of naive subsets. Sequencing depth was predicted to influence how clonotypes are shared among donors.

The data were produced by immunoSEQ multiplex PCR, yet TCRdb's version contains in-frame clones alone and is incomplete. The sample has 2,500,000 or so clones; approximately 90% are singletons. The CDR3 is 17 amino acids. J was trimmed by 5 bases and V by 5 bases; bases with no gene match: 14. Germline V gene sequence: CDR1 SNHLY, CDR2 FYNNEI. The TCR comes from a man between 18 and 29 years old in good health. The chain links TRBV2 to TRBJ2-2, with TRBD1 matching 7 bases. The specimen sequenced was naive CD4+ T cells sorted from blood. The subset is: CD45RA+ positively selected. The CDR3 region has the DNA TGTGCCAGCAGTAAAGGGAAGGGGGCTGTAGGGACCGGGGAGCTGTTTTTT. It is translated as CASSKGKGAVGTGELFF.